This TCR beta chain comes out of a study of neurological immune-mediated disorders. The V gene end was trimmed by 6 bases and the J gene end by 1 base; junction bases not matched to a gene: 1. CDR3 length equals 13 residues. Germline V CDR1 and CDR2: SGHVS, FNYEAQ. The cDNA was synthesized by 5'RACE incorporating 10-nucleotide random UMIs. TCRdb re-analysed the 5' RACE reads in MiXCR, keeping a single row per CDR3 protein. This repertoire shows roughly 39,000 distinct CDR3 sequences, almost 7.5% found once; its top ten account for approximately 5.3%. Points from the study as a whole: In HTLV-1-associated myelopathy, TCR clonal expansion was greatest, and in multiple sclerosis it was least, below healthy controls. None of the CDR3 amino acid sequences of expanded clones were shared across subjects, and this suggested private repertoires in all groups.

The table lists this clonotype with many counts. Its cognate antigen is unknown. Specimen: CD4+ T cells from blood. This receptor was obtained from a man aged 50 or older in good health. This chain uses TRBV7-6 with TRBJ2-3; 7 bases are shared with TRBD2. The chain's CDR3 is CASRSGGTDTQYF. The CDR3, as DNA: TGTGCCAGCAGAAGCGGGGGCACAGATACGCAGTATTTT.